These T cell receptor beta chains were read from a single sample in a study of CD8 T cells in ankylosing spondylitis. TCRdb reprocessed the 5' RACE reads via MiXCR and lists one record per CDR3 protein. The table includes 500,000 to 550,000 distinct CDR3 sequences, about 12% detected once. Sequencing was done on a sample of blood, either unsorted or a sorted T cell fraction (not recorded which). These receptors all come from a male donor with ankylosing spondylitis. Both conserved end residues are trimmed from each CDR3.

TRBV20-1	TRBJ2-3	SARASGRAGGTDTQY
TRBV20-1	TRBJ1-1	SARGDAGAEAF
TRBV12-3/TRBV12-4	TRBJ1-4	ASTTGQGWEKLF
TRBV20-1	TRBJ2-5	SARAPFGGDETQY
TRBV6-4	TRBJ2-1	ASLAGVPYNEQF
TRBV24-1	TRBJ2-2	ATSDFEQPVTGELF
TRBV6-1	TRBJ1-1	ASSTQGARGTEAF
TRBV29-1	TRBJ1-3	SVELGAGNTIY
TRBV5-1	TRBJ2-5	ASSPDTGQETQY
TRBV12-3/TRBV12-4	TRBJ1-6	ASSPDRGARGSPLH
TRBV20-1	TRBJ2-1	SAEGAYNEQF
TRBV20-1	TRBJ1-2	SARDGGRSNYGYT
TRBV7-8	TRBJ1-3	ASSLGTAFSGNTIY
TRBV24-1	TRBJ2-3	ATSGGSSRTDTQY
TRBV5-5	TRBJ2-1	ASSRQLNEQF
TRBV5-1	TRBJ1-2	ASSPATGGAYYGYT
TRBV3-1	TRBJ2-5	ASSQVFGGVRETQY
TRBV25-1	TRBJ2-1	ASSEYGAGGHNEQF
TRBV20-1	TRBJ2-7	SARRSTRDEQY
TRBV7-9	TRBJ2-2	ASSETRKEITGELF
TRBV30	TRBJ1-5	AWGTGQDQPQH
TRBV27	TRBJ2-1	ASSLTARAGGYNEQF
TRBV5-1	TRBJ2-5	ASSFMSTGEETQY
TRBV15	TRBJ1-6	ATSLDRNSPLH
TRBV12-3/TRBV12-4	TRBJ1-5	ASSPDSLSEQPQH
TRBV2	TRBJ1-5	ASSEDNQPQH
TRBV4-2	TRBJ2-7	ASSQEKRGSYEQY
TRBV19	TRBJ2-2	ASSIRTGQNTGELF
TRBV10-3	TRBJ2-3	AISDQSPGKQY
TRBV5-6	TRBJ2-1	ASRPGPNNEQF